Listed here are 26 T cell receptor beta chains from one sample, sequenced in a study of T-cell reconstitution after alpha-beta-depleted transplantation in children. Molecular barcoding with unique molecular identifiers was used for the TCRbeta library. TCRdb ran MiXCR on the PCR reads and lists one entry per CDR3 protein. The repertoire holds 60,000 to 85,000 distinct CDR3 sequences, 15% to 20% seen once, with 45% to 55% in the top ten. The material sequenced was PBMCs, mostly from graft donor cells, taken 360 days after TCRalphabeta/CD19-depleted stem cell transplant. These receptors were obtained from a male patient aged 2-15 years who had a stem cell transplant for acute lymphoblastic leukemia, so the T cells may come from the graft donor.

The CDR3: CASRWDRGRHNEQFF. As DNA, the CDR3 is TGTGCCAGCAGATGGGACAGGGGGAGACACAATGAGCAGTTCTTC. This chain uses TRBV12-3 or TRBV12-4 with TRBJ2-1, with 11 nucleotides matching TRBD1. Losses at the gene ends were 6 bases for V and 5 bases for J; bases not matched to a gene: 6. CDR3 length equals 15 residues.

This clonotype was found a few times. This chain joins TRBV20-1 and TRBJ1-1; 10 bases agree with TRBD1. There are 15 residues in the CDR3. V dropped 0 bases and J dropped 6; count of bases not matched to a gene: 7. CDR1 and CDR2 from the germline V gene are DFQATT and SNEGSKA (reference sequence). CDR3 residues: CSARDPGTGVSEAFF. DNA for the CDR3: TGCAGTGCTAGAGATCCCGGGACAGGGGTATCTGAAGCTTTCTTT.

This clonotype was detected only a few times. This rearrangement joins TRBV2 to TRBJ2-5; D may be TRBD1 (7 bases). CDR1 is SNHLY and CDR2 is FYNNEI in the germline V gene. This CDR3 has 15 residues. V shed 3 bases and J shed 5 bases, with 16 bases lying between them. The CDR3 sequence: CASSDRRRGLETQYF. As DNA, the CDR3 is TGTGCCAGCAGTGATCGTAGGAGGGGGCTCGAGACCCAGTACTTC.

The chain links TRBV7-9 to TRBJ2-1; TRBD2 agrees at 12 bases. The CDR3 sequence is 16 residues long. Unmatched junction bases numbered 6, after V lost 7 bases and J lost 2 bases. Germline V gene lookup returns CDR1 SEHNR and CDR2 FQNEAQ (reference sequence). CDR3 sequence (DNA): TGTGCCAGCACACAACCTAGCGGGAGGGCCTACAATGAGCAGTTCTTC. It yields the protein CASTQPSGRAYNEQFF. The entire variable domain, with the rest obtained from reference TRBV7-9 and TRBJ2-1, is as follows: DTGVSQNPRHKITKRGQNVTFRCDPISEHNRLYWYRQTLGQGPEFLTYFQNEAQLEKSRLLSDRFSAERPKGSFSTLEIQRTEQGDSAMYLCASTQPSGRAYNEQFFGPGTRLTVL.

This clonotype has just a few counts. This sequence joins TRBV4-1 and TRBJ2-1; 11 positions agree with TRBD2. Germline CDR1 reads MGHRA; CDR2 reads YSYEKL. V was pared by 0 bases and J by 1 base, with 8 bases of the junction left unmatched. The CDR3 extends over 19 amino acids. The CDR3 sequence: CASSQDHWTSGLSYNEQFF. DNA of the CDR3: TGCGCCAGCAGCCAAGACCATTGGACTAGCGGGCTTTCCTACAATGAGCAGTTCTTC.

There are many counts of this clonotype. The chain couples TRBV6-5 to TRBJ1-2, with TRBD1 identical over 8 bases. V lost 4 bases to trimming and J lost 3 bases; unmatched junction nucleotides: 4. CDR1 and CDR2 (germline): MNHEY, SVGAGI. The CDR3 is 14 amino acids. CDR3 protein: CASSSGRGHYGYTF. The CDR3 DNA sequence: TGTGCCAGCAGTTCCGGCAGGGGGCACTATGGCTACACCTTC.

This chain connects TRBV5-1 to TRBJ2-2; the D gene is possibly TRBD1 (6 bases). Germline V gene lookup returns CDR1 SGHRS and CDR2 YFSETQ. There are 15 residues in the CDR3. Trimming took 4 bases from V and 5 from J, leaving 15 bases between them. CDR3 sequence: CASSTVRGGTGELFF. In DNA form, the CDR3 reads TGCGCCAGCAGCACGGTCAGGGGCGGGACCGGGGAGCTGTTTTTT.

The rearrangement joins TRBV20-1 to TRBJ2-5; 11 nucleotides agree with TRBD1. V gave up 1 base and J gave up 7 bases; unmatched junction bases: 23. Germline CDR1 and CDR2: DFQATT and SNEGSKA (reference sequence). CDR3 size: 20 residues. In DNA, the CDR3 is TGCAGTGCTAGAGGATGGGGACAGGGGGGCAGGGAGGTGGCATCCGGGACCCAGTACTTC. Its protein product is CSARGWGQGGREVASGTQYF.

This clonotype was seen only a few times. This sequence joins TRBV7-9 and TRBJ2-2, with 11 bases lining up with TRBD2. This CDR3 has 15 amino acids. Germline CDR1 SEHNR, CDR2 FQNEAQ (reference sequence). V shed 4 bases and J 5 bases; nucleotides not matched to a gene: 3. The CDR3 coding sequence is TGTGCCAGCAGCTGGGGGACTAGCGGAACCGGGGAGCTGTTTTTT. Protein: CASSWGTSGTGELFF.

The gene calls are TRBV5-1 and TRBJ2-2; D is perhaps TRBD1 (5 bases). Trimming removed 2 bases from V and 7 bases from J, with 9 bases in between. The CDR3 runs to 13 residues. Germline V lookup: CDR1 SGHRS, CDR2 YFSETQ. The DNA for the CDR3 is TGCGCCAGCAGCTTAATGGGGCACGGGGAGCTGTTTTTT. Encoded protein: CASSLMGHGELFF.

The chain recombines TRBV5-1 with TRBJ2-1; 16 bases fit TRBD2. The CDR3 contains 18 residues. With 4 bases clipped from V and 7 bases from J, the junction kept 11 bases outside the gene matches. Germline values: CDR1 SGHRS, CDR2 YFSETQ. The CDR3 DNA follows: TGCGCCAGCAGCCCCGGGACTAGCGGGAGGGCCTCATGGAATGAGCAGTTCTTC. This gives the protein CASSPGTSGRASWNEQFF.

This clonotype is deemed medium-sized. The chain couples TRBV5-1 to TRBJ2-1, with 7 nucleotides matching TRBD2. This CDR3 is 16 amino acids long. Trimming removed 5 bases from V and 3 bases from J; junction bases left unmatched: 11. Germline V gene data show CDR1 as SGHRS and CDR2 as YFSETQ. The CDR3 DNA follows: TGCGCCAGCAGTGTCGCTAGCGGCTCTTTCTACAATGAGCAGTTCTTC. Protein sequence: CASSVASGSFYNEQFF.

The CDR3 DNA reads as TGTGCCAGCAGCTTTCTATACGGGAGCGAGACCCAGTACTTC. This translates into CASSFLYGSETQYF. The chain uses TRBV5-6 and TRBJ2-5; tentatively, D is TRBD2 (6 bases). The CDR3 extends over 14 amino acids. Looked up from germline, CDR1 is SGHDT and CDR2 is YYEEEE. V was pared by 2 bases and J by 5 bases, with 13 bases between.

This clonotype was seen more than once but under ten times. The rearrangement uses TRBV12-3 or TRBV12-4 and TRBJ1-5, with D tentatively TRBD1 (5 bases). V lost 7 bases, J lost 0 bases, and 13 bases lay in between. CDR3 length: 15 residues. The DNA for the CDR3 is TGTGCCAGCAAGGCAGGGAGGAATAGCAATCAGCCCCAGCATTTT. Its translation: CASKAGRNSNQPQHF.

This rearrangement joins TRBV12-3 or TRBV12-4 to TRBJ2-2; D not resolved. Trimming removed 3 bases at V and 5 bases at J, with 1 base between. CDR3 length: 11 residues. CDR3 nucleotides: TGTGCCAGCAGTTTTACCGGGGAGCTGTTTTTT. As protein: CASSFTGELFF.

J is TRBJ2-4 and V is TRBV7-9; possible D gene TRBD1, 6 bases. V was cut by 0 bases and J by 1 base, with 13 bases left in between. The CDR3 spans 17 residues. The germline gives CDR1 SEHNR, CDR2 FQNEAQ (reference sequence). This chain's CDR3 is CASSLAEAGEAKNIQYF. CDR3 coding DNA: TGTGCCAGCAGCTTAGCGGAGGCAGGGGAGGCCAAAAACATTCAGTACTTC. Looking up the rest from reference TRBV7-9 and TRBJ2-4 gives the full variable domain: DTGVSQNPRHKITKRGQNVTFRCDPISEHNRLYWYRQTLGQGPEFLTYFQNEAQLEKSRLLSDRFSAERPKGSFSTLEIQRTEQGDSAMYLCASSLAEAGEAKNIQYFGAGTRLSVL.

The table lists this clonotype with a few counts. The genes are TRBV12-3 or TRBV12-4 and TRBJ2-7, with unresolved D. This CDR3 is 13 amino acids long. V was shortened by 3 bases and J by 6 bases, with 12 bases between the two germline ends. Here the CDR3 DNA reads TGTGCCAGCAGTTTTGGCTACATGTTCGAGCAGTACTTC. This translates into CASSFGYMFEQYF.

The sample holds a few counts of this clonotype. The chain recombines TRBV12-3 or TRBV12-4 with TRBJ2-7, with 7 nucleotides matching TRBD2. The V and J ends lost 4 bases and 0 bases, in that order; junction bases with no gene match: 6. This CDR3 spans 15 amino acids. CDR3 nucleotides: TGTGCCAGCAGTTATGGGAGGGCCCGCTCCTACGAGCAGTACTTC. Its protein product is CASSYGRARSYEQYF.

This clonotype was observed a few times. The genes are TRBV12-3 or TRBV12-4 and TRBJ2-5, with 11 bases aligning to TRBD2. The CDR3 contains 16 residues. V lost 0 bases and J lost 2; bases outside the gene matches: 2. The chain's CDR3 is CASSLAVAGGQETQYF. CDR3 sequence (DNA): TGTGCCAGCAGTTTAGCTGTAGCGGGAGGGCAAGAGACCCAGTACTTC.

This clonotype was seen repeatedly, ten times or more. The genes are TRBV6-1 and TRBJ2-1, with 9 bases that match TRBD2. Germline V gene sequence: CDR1 MNHNS, CDR2 SASEGT. The trim removed 6 bases at V and 2 bases at J, leaving 5 bases unmatched. CDR3 size: 15 residues. CDR3 residues: CASRPLAGAYNEQFF. In DNA, the CDR3 is TGTGCCAGCAGACCCTTAGCGGGAGCCTACAATGAGCAGTTCTTC.

This clonotype has just a few counts. The chain recombines TRBV7-9 with TRBJ2-5; no firm D call. V lost 5 bases and J lost 7, with 14 bases in between. The germline V gene encodes CDR1 SEHNR and CDR2 FQNEAQ (reference sequence). CDR3 size: 13 residues. DNA for the CDR3: TGTGCCAGCAGCCTAACGAATCCCGGGACCCAGTACTTC. Protein product: CASSLTNPGTQYF.

This chain joins TRBV5-5 and TRBJ2-3; D is unclear. The CDR3 contains 13 residues. The V gene lost 2 bases and the J gene lost 4 bases, with 8 bases spanning the gap. From germline, CDR1 is SGHKS and CDR2 YYEKEE (reference sequence). The CDR3 loop reads CASSFTSPDTQYF. CDR3 nucleotides: TGTGCCAGCAGCTTTACGAGTCCAGATACGCAGTATTTT. The full variable domain, in which reference TRBV5-5 and TRBJ2-3 provide the parts outside the CDR3, is DAGVTQSPTHLIKTRGQQVTLRCSPISGHKSVSWYQQVLGQGPQFIFQYYEKEERGRGNFPDRFSARQFPNYSSELNVNALLLGDSALYLCASSFTSPDTQYFGPGTRLTVL.

The chain joins TRBV4-1 to TRBJ2-2, with a possible D match to TRBD1 (6 bases). CDR1 and CDR2 from the germline V gene are MGHRA and YSYEKL. The CDR3 is 12 residues long. The V and J ends lost 8 bases and 6 bases respectively, with 10 bases between them. CDR3: CASQTGPGELFF. As DNA, the CDR3 is TGCGCCAGCCAAACAGGGCCCGGGGAGCTGTTTTTT.

This chain connects TRBV12-3 or TRBV12-4 to TRBJ2-1; TRBD2 matches at 7 bases. The CDR3 length is 14 residues. J gave up 7 bases and V 3 bases, and 6 bases lay outside the gene matches. CDR3 nucleotides: TGTGCCAGCAGTTTTGCTAGCGGACCTAATGAGCAGTTCTTC. Amino acid sequence: CASSFASGPNEQFF.

This clonotype was seen at least ten times. The genes are TRBV4-2 and TRBJ2-5, with D possibly TRBD1 on 6 matching bases. Germline V gene lookup returns CDR1 LGHNA and CDR2 YNFKEQ. This CDR3 is built from 16 residues. V was shortened by 0 bases and J by 4 bases, with 15 bases between the two germline ends. CDR3 region: CASSQDVQGGPETQYF. As DNA, the CDR3 is TGTGCCAGCAGCCAAGATGTACAGGGTGGGCCAGAGACCCAGTACTTC.

This clonotype was picked up a small number of times. The chain is built from TRBV5-1 and TRBJ2-1; D is undetermined. Germline V gene data show CDR1 as SGHRS and CDR2 as YFSETQ. The CDR3 totals 11 residues. Trimming shortened V by 0 bases and J by 7 bases, and 2 bases separated the two germline ends. CDR3 in amino acids: CASSLENEQFF. The CDR3 nucleotides read TGCGCCAGCAGCTTGGAAAATGAGCAGTTCTTC.